This is a list of T cell receptor beta chains from one sample in a study of monozygotic twins with inflammatory bowel disease. After re-calling the 5' RACE reads, TCRdb lists one entry per CDR3 protein, DNA absent. Its table records over 150,000 distinct CDR3 sequences. Sequenced material: blood. Receptor source: a human donor with ulcerative colitis or Crohn's disease, or a healthy co-twin of an affected twin (not recorded which). CDR3s include the opening cysteine and the closing phenylalanine or tryptophan.

j_call v_call cdr3_aa
TRBJ2-5 TRBV6-5 CASSYGQTKETQYF
TRBJ2-5 TRBV20-1 CSARATGNVETQYF
TRBJ2-5 TRBV7-3 CASSLNSLYLETQYF
TRBJ1-6 TRBV20-1 CSARIGTGDNSPLHF
TRBJ2-7 TRBV6-2/TRBV6-3 CASSVASGPYEQYF
TRBJ1-2 TRBV24-1 CATSDGYYGYTF
TRBJ2-3 TRBV18 CASSQRQGADTQYF
TRBJ1-5 TRBV12-3/TRBV12-4 CASSRRLTGLSNQPQHF
TRBJ2-7 TRBV29-1 CSVEGTGGNYEQYF
TRBJ2-1 TRBV6-1 CASSPSRGAGNEQFF
TRBJ1-5 TRBV7-9 CASSLSNSNQPQHF
TRBJ1-2 TRBV5-1 CASSLEGRGNGYTF
TRBJ1-4 TRBV19 CASSPRTGGGTTNEKLFF
TRBJ1-5 TRBV3-1 CASSALRQGGQPQHF
TRBJ2-1 TRBV15 CATSRSGVDRGRNEQFF
TRBJ1-2 TRBV2 CASGGTGGIGYTF
TRBJ2-7 TRBV7-9 CASSSITGLGEQYF
TRBJ2-7 TRBV5-1 CASGITWDRRLYEQYF
TRBJ2-4 TRBV6-1 CASSDRTSGAIQYF
TRBJ2-7 TRBV15 CATSGSPTYEQYF
TRBJ2-3 TRBV7-2 CASSFGRGRMDTQYF
TRBJ2-1 TRBV19 CASSPSAASYNEQFF
TRBJ1-5 TRBV7-8 CASSLTLGGGIQPQHF
TRBJ2-6 TRBV7-9 CASSLGGPGANVLTF
TRBJ2-7 TRBV6-1 CASFRTPSEQYF
TRBJ2-2 TRBV20-1 CSARGGLAGEGGELFF
TRBJ2-7 TRBV19 CASRTTLTSGLYEQYF
TRBJ1-1 TRBV7-9 CASKRGTVTEAFF
TRBJ2-1 TRBV7-9 CASSATGQGQFF
TRBJ2-4 TRBV28 CASSTTSGKNIQYF
TRBJ1-1 TRBV5-1 CASSLGGAENTEAFF
TRBJ1-1 TRBV28 CASSFPGEGTEAFF
TRBJ2-3 TRBV9 CASSAENSDTQYF
TRBJ1-1 TRBV7-9 CASSPSILQNTEAFF
TRBJ2-5 TRBV5-6 CASSGPGTKVTETQYF
TRBJ2-3 TRBV12-3/TRBV12-4 CASSSAKGQGPTDTQYF
TRBJ2-2 TRBV5-1 CASSPRTGGRTGELFF
TRBJ2-7 TRBV9 CASSGGGHYEQYF
TRBJ2-1 TRBV24-1 CATSSRLAETNEQFF
TRBJ2-7 TRBV20-1 CSAWDRATSYEQYF
TRBJ1-2 TRBV7-3 CASGTGATAFTPPQDGYTF
TRBJ2-1 TRBV5-1 CASSVGLAGGSSYNEQFF
TRBJ1-5 TRBV27 CASSLNSGVNQPQHF
TRBJ2-1 TRBV7-8 CASSLKSFRVDEQFF
TRBJ2-7 TRBV20-1 CSARDYTVPYEQYF
TRBJ2-2 TRBV7-7 CASSPVIGAFTGELFF
TRBJ1-2 TRBV12-3/TRBV12-4 CASSLGTPYGYTF
TRBJ1-3 TRBV14 CASSQDAYPSGYAGNTIYF
TRBJ1-4 TRBV7-8 CASSLVGTVNEKLFF
TRBJ2-1 TRBV25-1 CASSQLAGYNEQFF
TRBJ2-1 TRBV12-3/TRBV12-4 CASTVGPKGDYNEQFF
TRBJ2-2 TRBV15 CATSSPPAGELFF
TRBJ1-1 TRBV7-9 CASSFILFGGPNTEAFF
TRBJ1-2 TRBV9 CASSVGTNYGYTF